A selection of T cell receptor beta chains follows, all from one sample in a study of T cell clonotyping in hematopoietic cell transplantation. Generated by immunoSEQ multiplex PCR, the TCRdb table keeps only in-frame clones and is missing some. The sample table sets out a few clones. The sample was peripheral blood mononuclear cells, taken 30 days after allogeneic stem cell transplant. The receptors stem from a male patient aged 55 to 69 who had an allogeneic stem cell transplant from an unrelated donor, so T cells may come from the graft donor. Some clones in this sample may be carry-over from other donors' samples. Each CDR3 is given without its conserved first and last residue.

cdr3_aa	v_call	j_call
ASSPDSGTSYEQY	TRBV9	TRBJ2-7